This T cell receptor beta chain emerged from a study of T cells in Graves' hyperthyroidism and ophthalmopathy. Across the whole study: Blood was drawn when the patient was first diagnosed and still untreated. General study points: Model output signaled ophthalmopathy a median roughly 6.1 months ahead of onset.

There were TCR beta CDR3 regions amplified from RNA transcripts. A first-round RT-PCR of the TCR CDR3 used the HTBI primer set. TCRdb fed the multiplex PCR reads into MiXCR, producing one record per CDR3 protein. The sample has roughly 400,000 distinct CDR3 sequences, around 25% seen once; the top ten hold roughly 70%. Stable disease denoted Graves' hyperthyroidism without ophthalmopathy progression within 18 months. Hyperthyroidism in the patients, aged 18 to 65, was newly diagnosed and under 2 months in duration. The table lists this clonotype with a count of one. The antigen is not known. Germline CDR1 SGHRS, CDR2 YFSETQ. The CDR3 is 15 amino acids. V trimming: 4 bases; J trimming: 6 bases; junction bases outside the gene matches: 6.

The source material was blood. The TCR originated in a man in his fifties or sixties with Graves' hyperthyroidism. The rearrangement links TRBV5-1 to TRBJ2-2; TRBD1 agrees at 10 bases. CDR3 coding DNA: TGCGCCAGCAGCCCGGGACAGGGGCGGCCCGGGGAGCTGTTTTTT. Its protein is CASSPGQGRPGELFF.